A single sample is the source of the 23 T cell receptor beta chains below, sequenced in a study of cytomegalovirus exposure and HLA in healthy donors. 13 Jbeta primers and 60 Vbeta primers were used for the PCR. Sequencing used immunoSEQ multiplex PCR; TCRdb keeps in-frame clones, though not all of them. The table includes over 50,000 clones, approximately 89% detected once. Sequenced input: PBMCs. These receptors came from a young man in good health and CMV-seronegative.

V is TRBV7-8 and J is TRBJ2-1; 8 bases are shared with TRBD1. V trimming: 7 bases; J trimming: 7 bases; junction bases outside the gene matches: 12. Germline V gives CDR1 SGHVS, CDR2 FQNEAQ. CDR3 size: 15 residues. The CDR3 here is CASIARQGALNEQFF. CDR3 sequence (DNA): TGTGCCAGCATAGCCCGGCAGGGGGCGCTTAATGAGCAGTTCTTC.

This chain links TRBV9 with TRBJ2-5; TRBD2 is a possible D gene (5 bases). Looked up from germline, CDR1 is SGDLS and CDR2 is YYNGEE. The ends were cut back, 0 bases at V and 0 bases at J, with 6 bases in the middle. The CDR3 totals 14 residues. Here the CDR3 DNA reads TGTGCCAGCAGCGTAGATAGCGACCAAGAGACCCAGTACTTC. This sequence encodes CASSVDSDQETQYF.

This chain links TRBV6-6 with TRBJ2-7; the D gene is possibly TRBD2 (5 bases). The germline gives CDR1 MNHNY, CDR2 SVGAGI (reference sequence). There are 12 residues in the CDR3. V lost 6 bases and J 2 bases, leaving 8 bases between the germline ends. The chain's CDR3 is CASRSGAYEQYF. CDR3 DNA sequence: TGTGCCAGCAGGTCCGGGGCCTACGAGCAGTACTTC.

The chain employs TRBV6-5 and TRBJ2-7, with TRBD2 as a possible D gene (5 bases). Germline CDR1 is MNHEY and CDR2 is SVGAGI. The CDR3 is made up of 14 amino acids. V was pared by 4 bases and J by 5 bases, with 15 bases between. CDR3 bases: TGTGCCAGCAGTTCCAAGCTAGCCTGGGACGAGCAGTACTTC. Translating gives CASSSKLAWDEQYF.

V usage is TRBV4-1 and J usage is TRBJ2-7; TRBD2 might be the D (5 bases). V lost 1 base, J lost 3 bases, and 13 bases lay in between. Germline V gene data show CDR1 as MGHRA and CDR2 as YSYEKL. The CDR3 runs to 15 residues. CDR3 sequence reads: CASSQGRPRDYEQYF. As DNA, the CDR3 is TGCGCCAGCAGCCAAGGGAGGCCGAGGGACTACGAGCAGTACTTC.

The chain employs TRBV4-1 and TRBJ1-2, with D possibly matching TRBD1 (6 bases). This CDR3 contains 13 residues. Per germline, CDR1 MGHRA and CDR2 YSYEKL. The ends were cut back, 3 bases at V and 7 bases at J, with 12 bases in the middle. The CDR3 DNA follows: TGCGCCAGCAGCCAGATTACAGGGTTTGGCTACACCTTC. Protein: CASSQITGFGYTF.

V usage is TRBV6-5 and J usage is TRBJ2-5, with unresolved D. Looked up from germline, CDR1 is MNHEY and CDR2 is SVGAGI. With 5 bases removed from V and 5 bases from J, the gap between germline ends came to 12 bases. The CDR3 covers 13 residues. The CDR3 loop is CASSDTPRETQYF. In DNA form, the CDR3 reads TGTGCCAGCAGTGACACCCCACGGGAGACCCAGTACTTC.

The chain carries TRBV2 and TRBJ1-1; D may be TRBD1 (6 bases). CDR3 length equals 14 residues. Germline CDR1 is SNHLY and CDR2 is FYNNEI. V was shortened by 4 bases and J by 5 bases, with 14 bases between the two germline ends. The CDR3 nucleotides are TGTGCCAGCAGTGGGGGGACAACCTGGACTGAAGCTTTCTTT. It is translated as CASSGGTTWTEAFF.

This chain links TRBV11-2 with TRBJ2-5; 10 bases agree with TRBD1. There are 15 residues in the CDR3. J lost 4 bases, V lost 5 bases, and 7 bases had no gene match. Germline CDR1 is SGHAT and CDR2 is FQNNGV. This CDR3 is CASSHPWTGGETQYF. The CDR3 DNA reads as TGTGCCAGCAGCCACCCCTGGACAGGGGGAGAGACCCAGTACTTC.

V usage is TRBV13 and J usage is TRBJ2-1; 10 nucleotides agree with TRBD2. CDR1 and CDR2 from the germline V gene are PRHDT and FYEKMQ (reference sequence). The V gene end was trimmed by 2 bases and the J gene end by 4 bases; junction bases not matched to a gene: 5. The CDR3 has 16 residues. The CDR3 bases are TGTGCCAGCAGCTTACCCAGCGGGGGGGCGTACAATGAGCAGTTCTTC. Translation: CASSLPSGGAYNEQFF.

The count of this clone is one. The rearrangement links TRBV28 to TRBJ1-1; possibly TRBD1 for D (6 bases). The V end lost 7 bases, the J end lost 11 bases, and 23 bases lay between the germline ends. The CDR3 is made up of 14 amino acids. Per germline, CDR1 MDHEN and CDR2 SYDVKM. The CDR3 spells CASTPLGAGARAFF. The CDR3 nucleotides read TGTGCCAGCACCCCGTTAGGGGCAGGGGCGCGGGCTTTCTTT.

J is TRBJ2-1 and V is TRBV6-5, with TRBD2 identical over 7 bases. Looked up from germline, CDR1 is MNHEY and CDR2 is SVGAGI. J gave up 0 bases and V 8 bases, and 7 bases lay outside the gene matches. This CDR3 contains 15 residues. The CDR3 region is CASVNTGGSYNEQFF. The CDR3, as DNA: TGTGCCAGCGTGAATACGGGGGGCTCCTACAATGAGCAGTTCTTC.

V gene TRBV2 combines with J gene TRBJ1-2; 11 bases line up with TRBD1. The CDR3 covers 14 residues. V shed 5 bases and J 4 bases; nucleotides not matched to a gene: 3. Per the germline V gene, CDR1 is SNHLY and CDR2 is FYNNEI. The CDR3 region has the DNA TGTGCCAGCAGTCCGGACAGGGGGCCCTATGGCTACACCTTC. The encoded protein is CASSPDRGPYGYTF. Full variable domain (rest looked up from reference TRBV2 and TRBJ1-2): EPEVTQTPSHQVTQMGQEVILRCVPISNHLYFYWYRQILGQKVEFLVSFYNNEISEKSEIFDDQFSVERPDGSNFTLKIRSTKLEDSAMYFCASSPDRGPYGYTFGSGTRLTVV.

This sequence joins TRBV28 and TRBJ1-5, with 8 bases aligning to TRBD1. The CDR3 is 15 residues long. Trimming at V came to 6 bases and at J to 7 bases, leaving 11 bases not matched to a gene. The germline V gene encodes CDR1 MDHEN and CDR2 SYDVKM. The chain's CDR3 is CASSRSSGGGQPQHF. CDR3 nucleotides: TGTGCCAGCAGCCGAAGTTCAGGGGGCGGACAGCCCCAGCATTTT.

J is TRBJ1-2 and V is TRBV4-1; TRBD1 matches at 7 bases. The CDR3 extends over 11 amino acids. With V trimmed by 11 bases and J by 4 bases, 4 bases remained unmatched. Germline values: CDR1 MGHRA, CDR2 YSYEKL. The CDR3 bases are TGCGCCTCTCAGGGGGTCTATGGCTACACCTTC. Protein sequence: CASQGVYGYTF.

The chain recombines TRBV7-9 with TRBJ2-7, with 9 bases lining up with TRBD1. Germline values: CDR1 SEHNR, CDR2 FQNEAQ (reference sequence). The J segment lost 3 bases and the V segment lost 5 bases, leaving 8 bases of the junction unmatched. This CDR3 is 15 amino acids long. CDR3 nucleotide sequence: TGTGCCAGCAGCGAACAGGGGGCTCGGATCTACGAGCAGTACTTC. Translating gives CASSEQGARIYEQYF.

The chain is built from TRBV27 and TRBJ1-1; D may be TRBD1 (5 bases). The V gene's germline CDR1 is MNHEY and CDR2 SMNVEV (reference sequence). The V gene lost 2 bases and the J gene lost 3 bases, with 10 bases spanning the gap. This CDR3 is built from 14 residues. DNA of the CDR3: TGTGCCAGCAGTTTAGAAGGAGGGGACACTGAAGCTTTCTTT. Amino acid sequence: CASSLEGGDTEAFF.

A single count supports this clone. The chain has TRBV7-3 and TRBJ2-7; 10 bases line up with TRBD2. The CDR3 length is 15 residues. Germline CDR1 reads SGHTA; CDR2 reads FQGTGA. Trimming took 5 bases from V and 4 from J; bases not matched to a gene: 8. CDR3 sequence: CASSALAGAKYEQYF. The CDR3, as DNA: TGTGCCAGCAGCGCGCTAGCGGGGGCTAAGTACGAGCAGTACTTC.

This clone was seen a few times. This rearrangement joins TRBV19 to TRBJ2-5; 9 nucleotides agree with TRBD1. The CDR3 is made up of 15 amino acids. CDR1 and CDR2 from the germline V gene are LNHDA and SQIVND (reference sequence). The ends lost 5 bases at V and 1 base at J; junction bases unmatched: 5. CDR3 loop: CASSARTGAQETQYF. CDR3 sequence (DNA): TGTGCCAGTAGTGCCCGGACAGGGGCCCAAGAGACCCAGTACTTC.

CDR3 nucleotides: TGCGCCAGCAGCGCGGGCCAACATCAGCCCCAGCATTTT. Translating it yields CASSAGQHQPQHF. V gene TRBV10-1 combines with J gene TRBJ1-5; D is ambiguous. The CDR3 covers 13 residues. The V end was cut by 6 bases, the J end by 5 bases, with 11 bases between. Germline V CDR1 and CDR2: WNHNN, SYGVQD (reference sequence).

This sequence joins TRBV5-1 and TRBJ2-2; TRBD2 matches at 11 bases. Germline V gene sequence: CDR1 SGHRS, CDR2 YFSETQ. The ends lost 6 bases at V and 3 bases at J; junction bases unmatched: 4. This CDR3 region has 15 residues. CDR3 bases: TGCGCCAGCACCGTGACTAGCGGGGACACCGGGGAGCTGTTTTTT. Encoded protein: CASTVTSGDTGELFF.

The chain has TRBV7-9 and TRBJ2-2; D gene unclear. CDR1 is SEHNR and CDR2 is FQNEAQ in the germline V gene (reference sequence). V shed 5 bases and J shed 1 base, with 11 bases lying between them. This CDR3 region has 15 residues. CDR3 coding DNA: TGTGCCAGCAGCCCCACGAGCGTGAACACCGGGGAGCTGTTTTTT. This encodes CASSPTSVNTGELFF.

The chain links TRBV6-4 to TRBJ2-1; TRBD2 agrees at 10 bases. V dropped 5 bases and J dropped 6; count of bases not matched to a gene: 4. Germline values: CDR1 MRHNA, CDR2 SNTAGT. This CDR3 is built from 14 residues. CDR3 nucleotides: TGTGCCAGCAGTTTGCTAGCGGGGGCCAATGAGCAGTTCTTC. It encodes CASSLLAGANEQFF.